These T cell receptor beta chains were read from a single sample in a study of blood T cell repertoires in COVID-19. Using immunoSEQ multiplex PCR, the repertoire was profiled, and TCRdb retains in-frame clones only, with some absent. The profile covers roughly 100,000 clones, with around 80% appearing a single time and 6.2% taken by the ten largest. What was sequenced was peripheral blood. All receptors come from a man of 80 years or more with COVID-19, enrolled during active disease. Both conserved end residues are part of each CDR3. The order of the fields is CDR3 DNA, CDR3 protein, CDR3 length, V gene, J gene, D gene, clone size. D genes are given only for firm matches. Some rows mark clone size as missing; the rest say once, few, many or name a class of expanded clone.

TGTGCCAGCAGTGTGGACAGCGGATGGACACCCCTCCACTTT,CASSVDSGWTPLHF,14,TRBV2,TRBJ1-6,.,.
TGTGCCAGCAGCCCCACCCCTGGACTAGCGGGAGTGGATACGCAGTATTTT,CASSPTPGLAGVDTQYF,17,TRBV27,TRBJ2-3,TRBD2,.
TGTGCCAGCAGTCTCGGGACAGGGGCTGCCCAGTACTTC,CASSLGTGAAQYF,13,TRBV27,TRBJ2-5,TRBD1,.
TGTGCCAGCAGCCCTCTAAACCTAGCGGGGTACGAGTACGAGCAGTACTTC,CASSPLNLAGYEYEQYF,17,TRBV7-8,TRBJ2-7,TRBD2,once
TGTGCCAGCAGCTACCACAATGAGCAGTTCTTC,CASSYHNEQFF,11,TRBV2,TRBJ2-1,.,.
TGTGCCAGCAGTTGGACCGGGGGGGCAGGTGAGCAGTACTTC,CASSWTGGAGEQYF,14,TRBV6-5,TRBJ2-7,TRBD2,.
TGTGCCAGCAGTGCAGGGACAGAGAACACTGAAGCTTTCTTT,CASSAGTENTEAFF,14,TRBV2,TRBJ1-1,TRBD1,.
TGTGCCAGCAGGTCCCCGGGACAGGAGAATGAAAAACTGTTTTTT,CASRSPGQENEKLFF,15,TRBV6-5,TRBJ1-4,TRBD1,.
TGTGCCAGCAGCTTGGCGTTAGGACAGGGCGGCAACGGCTATGGCTACACCTTC,CASSLALGQGGNGYGYTF,18,TRBV5-4,TRBJ1-2,TRBD1,few
TGTGCCAGCAGCTTAGCGTCCGGGGTAACAGAGACCCAGTACTTC,CASSLASGVTETQYF,15,TRBV7-9,TRBJ2-5,.,.
TGTGCCAGCAACATCAGGGAGAACACTGAAGCTTTCTTT,CASNIRENTEAFF,13,TRBV6-5,TRBJ1-1,.,.
TGCGCCAGCAGCTTGGTGAGCGGGAGTTACAATGAGCAGTTCTTC,CASSLVSGSYNEQFF,15,TRBV5-1,TRBJ2-1,TRBD2,.
TGTGCCAGCAGCGCCCCAGGGGGCGGAAGGTACGAGCAGTACTTC,CASSAPGGGRYEQYF,15,TRBV7-2,TRBJ2-7,TRBD1,.
TGTGCCAGCAGCCCAGAGGGGGAGCGGGGCTACACCTTC,CASSPEGERGYTF,13,TRBV6-5,TRBJ1-2,.,few
TGTGCCAGCAGTATCCGGACAGGGAAAAAGGAAGCTTTCTTT,CASSIRTGKKEAFF,14,TRBV28,TRBJ1-1,TRBD1,.
TGTGCCAGCAGCCAAGATCACTATCTCTACAATGAGCAGTTCTTC,CASSQDHYLYNEQFF,15,TRBV3-1/TRBV3-2,TRBJ2-1,.,.
TGTGCCAGCAGTTTGGGGACACAAAATCAGCCCCAGCATTTT,CASSLGTQNQPQHF,14,TRBV28,TRBJ1-5,.,.
TGTGCCAGCAGGGCAGTGGGGGGCACTGAAGCTTTCTTT,CASRAVGGTEAFF,13,TRBV6-5,TRBJ1-1,.,.
TGTGCCAGCAGCCAAGGGGGCAATTCACCCCTCCACTTT,CASSQGGNSPLHF,13,TRBV7-9,TRBJ1-6,TRBD1,.
TGTGCCAGTAGTCCCGGACTAGCGGGAATGAATGAGCAGTTCTTC,CASSPGLAGMNEQFF,15,TRBV19,TRBJ2-1,TRBD2,.
TGTGCCAGCAGCTTAGTACCTAGCAGACAAGAGACCCAGTACTTC,CASSLVPSRQETQYF,15,TRBV3-1/TRBV3-2,TRBJ2-5,.,once
TGCAGCGTTGTGACAGGAGACGGGACCGGGGAGCTGTTTTTT,CSVVTGDGTGELFF,14,TRBV29-1,TRBJ2-2,.,.
TGCGCCAGCAGGACAGGGGCTGGAAACACCATATATTTT,CASRTGAGNTIYF,13,TRBV10-2,TRBJ1-3,TRBD1,.
TGTGCCAGCAGCCAGGCGGGGTCCACAGATACGCAGTATTTT,CASSQAGSTDTQYF,14,TRBV5-6,TRBJ2-3,.,once